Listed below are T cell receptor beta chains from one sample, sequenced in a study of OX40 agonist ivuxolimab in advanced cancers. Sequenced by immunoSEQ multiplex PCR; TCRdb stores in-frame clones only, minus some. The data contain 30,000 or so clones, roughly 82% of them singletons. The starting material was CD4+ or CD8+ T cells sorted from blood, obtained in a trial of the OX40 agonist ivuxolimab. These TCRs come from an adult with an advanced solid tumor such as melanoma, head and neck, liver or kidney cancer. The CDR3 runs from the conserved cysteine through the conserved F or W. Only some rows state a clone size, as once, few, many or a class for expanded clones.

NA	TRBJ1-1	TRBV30	CAWSGLTGSTEAFF
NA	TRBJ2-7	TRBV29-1	CSVEPGGSYEQYF
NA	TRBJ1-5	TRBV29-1	CSVEEDGTGGNQPQHF
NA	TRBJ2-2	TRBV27	CASSPPDRTFAGELFF
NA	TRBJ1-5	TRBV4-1	CASSRLVLRGPRQPQHF
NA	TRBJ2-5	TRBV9	CASSARDYQETQYF
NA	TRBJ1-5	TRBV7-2	CASSLTGQSTQPQHF
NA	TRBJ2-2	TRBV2	CASSEGTLGTGELFF
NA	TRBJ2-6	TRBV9	CASSKGTGTSGANVLTF
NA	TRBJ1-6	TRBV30	CAWSHPNSPLHF
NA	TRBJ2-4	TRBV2	CASSDTGLGDIQYF
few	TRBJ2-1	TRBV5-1	CASSQPRLGQGARNEQFF
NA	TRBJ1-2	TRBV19	CASRDRDRLYGYTF
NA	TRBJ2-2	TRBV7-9	CASSLRPDDTGELFF
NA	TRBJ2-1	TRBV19	CASSSTSGGWVNEQFF
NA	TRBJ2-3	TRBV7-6	CASSPGTSGYTQYF
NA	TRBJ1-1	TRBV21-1	CASSTNRDRGRTEAFF
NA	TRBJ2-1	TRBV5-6	CASSLSIYNEQFF
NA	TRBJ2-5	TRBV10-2	CASSDALTSPLPKTQYF
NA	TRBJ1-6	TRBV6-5	CASRAGTVYNSPLHF
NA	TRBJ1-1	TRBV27	CASSLRGLDTEAFF
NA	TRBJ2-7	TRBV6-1	CASTRESIEQYF
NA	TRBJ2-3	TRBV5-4	CASSLFGQGMGPDTQYF
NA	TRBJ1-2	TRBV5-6	CASSLERVSGYTF
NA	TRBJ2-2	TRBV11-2	CASSLGWAGTGELFF
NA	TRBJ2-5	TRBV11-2	CASSLGQGAGETQYF
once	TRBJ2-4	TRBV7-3	CASSLSKNDIQYF
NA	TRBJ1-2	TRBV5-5	CASSLAGSGTYGYTF
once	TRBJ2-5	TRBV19	CASKGSGETQYF
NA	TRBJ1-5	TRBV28	CASSLEDRGDQPQHF
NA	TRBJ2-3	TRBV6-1	CASRRDTDTQYF
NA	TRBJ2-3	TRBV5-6	CAGSSDLSHTQYF
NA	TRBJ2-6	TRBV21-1	CASSKKQTGGKYGSGANVLTF
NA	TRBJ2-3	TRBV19	CASSLNRVDTQYF
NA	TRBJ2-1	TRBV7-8	CASSSRTSGRAVSSYNEQFF
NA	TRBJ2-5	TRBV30	CAWSGTGETQYF
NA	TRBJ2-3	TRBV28	CASNQGASGPTDTQYF
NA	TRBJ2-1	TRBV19	CASSIGQGRYNEQFF
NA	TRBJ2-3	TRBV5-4	CASSTPTSGRMGTQYF
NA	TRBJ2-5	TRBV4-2	CASSQGDRTSGQETQYF
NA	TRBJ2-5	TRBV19	CASSRWTSGGEETQYF
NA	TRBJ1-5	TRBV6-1	CATLREGHSNQPQHF